The following is a TCR beta chain sequence with its context. The antigen is unknown. Data came from immunoSEQ multiplex PCR; TCRdb stores just in-frame clones and leaves some out. Of tens of thousands of clones listed, about 93% were seen once; the top ten hold roughly 1.5%. V lost 8 bases and J 5 bases, leaving 12 bases between the germline ends. CDR1 and CDR2 from the germline V gene are MDHEN and SYDVKM. The length of the CDR3 is 12 residues. The data originate from a study of brain T cells in children with intractable seizures. Whole-study findings and limits: Patients' HCMV serostatus was unknown; virus specificity rests on CDR3 similarity alone. Pre-surgery blood may have been undersampled, hiding some clones.

This TCR was recovered from a boy younger than two with tuberous sclerosis and intractable seizures. This rearrangement joins TRBV28 to TRBJ1-2, with a possible D match to TRBD1 (6 bases). The starting material was peripheral blood, obtained at surgery. CDR3: CASRTARYGYTF. CDR3 sequence (DNA): TGTGCCAGCCGGACAGCGAGATATGGCTACACCTTC.